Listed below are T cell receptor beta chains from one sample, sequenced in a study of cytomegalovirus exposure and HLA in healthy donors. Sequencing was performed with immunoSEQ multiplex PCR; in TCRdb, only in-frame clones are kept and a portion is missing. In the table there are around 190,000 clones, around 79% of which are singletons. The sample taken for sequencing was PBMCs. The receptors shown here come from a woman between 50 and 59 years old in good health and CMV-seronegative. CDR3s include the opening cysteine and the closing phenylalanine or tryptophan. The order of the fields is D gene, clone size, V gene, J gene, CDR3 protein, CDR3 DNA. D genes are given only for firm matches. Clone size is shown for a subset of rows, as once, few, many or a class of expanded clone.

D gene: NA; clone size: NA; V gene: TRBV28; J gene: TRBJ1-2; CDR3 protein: CASRRGTDGYTF; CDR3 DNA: TGTGCCAGCAGAAGAGGTACGGATGGCTACACCTTC
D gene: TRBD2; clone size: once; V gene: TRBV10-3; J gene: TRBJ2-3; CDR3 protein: CAISSGGDTQYF; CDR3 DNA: TGTGCCATCAGTAGCGGGGGCGATACGCAGTATTTT
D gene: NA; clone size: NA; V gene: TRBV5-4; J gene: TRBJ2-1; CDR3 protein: CASSLGRGAVHNEQFF; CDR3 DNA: TGTGCCAGCAGCTTGGGCAGGGGGGCCGTGCACAATGAGCAGTTCTTC
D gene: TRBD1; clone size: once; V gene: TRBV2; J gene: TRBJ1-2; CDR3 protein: CASSLGQKANYGYTF; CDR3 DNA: TGTGCCAGCAGCCTGGGACAGAAGGCTAACTATGGCTACACCTTC
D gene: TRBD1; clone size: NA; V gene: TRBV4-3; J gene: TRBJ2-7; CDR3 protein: CASSQPGQPYEQYF; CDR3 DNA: TGCGCCAGCAGCCAACCGGGACAGCCTTACGAGCAGTACTTC
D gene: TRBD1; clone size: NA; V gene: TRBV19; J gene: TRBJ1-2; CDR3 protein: CASTLDRGYGYTF; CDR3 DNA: TGTGCCAGTACTCTTGACAGGGGTTATGGCTACACCTTC
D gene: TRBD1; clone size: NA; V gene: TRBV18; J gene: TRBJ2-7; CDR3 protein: CASSPPGTVPYEQYF; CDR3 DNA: TGTGCCAGCTCACCACCCGGGACAGTTCCCTACGAGCAGTACTTC
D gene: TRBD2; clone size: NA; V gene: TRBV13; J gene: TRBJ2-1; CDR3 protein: CASSQIAGVDEQFF; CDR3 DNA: TGTGCCAGCAGCCAAATAGCGGGAGTGGATGAGCAGTTCTTC
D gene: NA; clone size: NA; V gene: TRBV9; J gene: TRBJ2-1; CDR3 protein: CASSVRSSGFGNEQFF; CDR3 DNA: TGTGCCAGCAGCGTCAGATCTTCAGGATTCGGCAATGAGCAGTTCTTC
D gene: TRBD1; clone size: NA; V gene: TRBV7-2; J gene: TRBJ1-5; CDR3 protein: CASSVDRAGQPQHF; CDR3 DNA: TGTGCCAGCAGCGTGGACAGGGCAGGGCAGCCCCAGCATTTT
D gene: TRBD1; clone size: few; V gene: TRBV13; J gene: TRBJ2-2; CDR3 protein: CASSFGTGGVGELFF; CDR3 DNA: TGTGCCAGCAGCTTCGGGACAGGGGGTGTCGGGGAGCTGTTTTTT
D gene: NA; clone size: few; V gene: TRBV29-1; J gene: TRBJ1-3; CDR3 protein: CSLASGNTIYF; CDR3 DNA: TGCAGCCTTGCTTCTGGAAACACCATATATTTT
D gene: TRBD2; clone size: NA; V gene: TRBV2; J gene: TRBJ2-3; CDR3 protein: CASGTSPRNTQYF; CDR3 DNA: TGTGCCAGCGGGACTAGCCCTAGGAATACGCAGTATTTT
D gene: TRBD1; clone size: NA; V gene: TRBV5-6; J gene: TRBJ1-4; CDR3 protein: CASSYTGVSNEKLFF; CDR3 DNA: TGTGCCAGCAGCTATACAGGGGTATCTAATGAAAAACTGTTTTTT
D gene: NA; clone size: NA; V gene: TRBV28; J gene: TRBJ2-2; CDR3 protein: CASSRTASTGELFF; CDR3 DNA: TGTGCCAGCAGTCGGACAGCCTCCACCGGGGAGCTGTTTTTT
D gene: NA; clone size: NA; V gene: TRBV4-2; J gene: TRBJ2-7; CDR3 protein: CASSQAIIGGPYEQYF; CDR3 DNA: TGTGCCAGCAGCCAAGCAATTATCGGGGGGCCCTACGAGCAGTACTTC
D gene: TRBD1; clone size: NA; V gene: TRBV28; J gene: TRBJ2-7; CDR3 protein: CASKLTGENYEQYF; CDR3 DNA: TGTGCCAGTAAACTCACAGGGGAAAATTACGAGCAGTACTTC